The 11 T cell receptor beta chains listed next were all sequenced from one sample in a study of blood T cells in healthy people across ages. Primed by a sample-barcoded 5' primer and a J-beta primer mix, a second PCR proceeded for 7 to 11 cycles. TCRdb passed the 5' RACE reads through MiXCR, listing each CDR3 protein once. The sample has about 640,000 distinct CDR3 sequences; roughly 53% are singletons. The sequencing sample was made of blood. The source of these receptors is a man aged 55 to 69 in good health.

V is TRBV6-5 and J is TRBJ2-4, with a weak D call TRBD2 (7 bases). With the DNA end fitting TRBJ2-7 better, the J assignment may be wrong. The CDR3 has 15 amino acids. The germline V gene encodes CDR1 MNHEY and CDR2 SVGAGI. The CDR3 DNA reads as TGTGCCAGCAGTTACGGGGGGGCCGTCTCCTACGAGCAGTACTTC. It is translated as CASSYGGAVSYEQYF.

V usage is TRBV10-3 and J usage is TRBJ2-7; TRBD1 or TRBD2 may be the D gene (5 bases each). Germline assignment: CDR1 ENHRY and CDR2 SYGVKD. This CDR3 spans 13 amino acids. CDR3 DNA sequence: TGTGTCATTAGTGAGGGGCAGGGTAACGAGCAGTACTTC. Translated: CVISEGQGNEQYF.

The DNA for the CDR3 is TGTGCCAGCAGCGACCTTTGGGCAGATGACTATGGCTACACCTTC. It translates to CASSDLWADDYGYTF. V is TRBV7-2 and J is TRBJ1-2; D gene uncertain. V was trimmed by 5 bases and J by 3 bases, leaving 16 bases between them. Germline loops: CDR1 SGHTA, CDR2 FQGNSA. This CDR3 has 15 amino acids.

This clonotype was observed a few times. The chain is built from TRBV12-3 or TRBV12-4 and TRBJ2-7; TRBD1 aligns across 10 bases. CDR3 length: 14 residues. V was pared by 6 bases and J by 1 base, with 3 bases of the junction left unmatched. CDR3 in amino acids: CASRGQGLSYEQYF. The DNA of the CDR3 is TGTGCCAGCAGGGGACAGGGGTTATCCTACGAGCAGTACTTC.

The chain carries TRBV6-5 and TRBJ1-1; D unclear. CDR3 length: 15 residues. V was shortened by 2 bases and J by 5 bases, with 15 bases between the two germline ends. The germline CDR1 and CDR2 sequences are MNHEY and SVGAGI. The CDR3 nucleotides read TGTGCCAGCAGTTACGGCCCTCAACGAAGGACTGAAGCTTTCTTT. Translating it yields CASSYGPQRRTEAFF.

The rearrangement joins TRBV14 to TRBJ2-7; no clear D gene. The CDR3 is made up of 14 amino acids. Germline CDR1 SGHDN, CDR2 FVKESK. With 4 bases removed from V and 3 bases from J, the gap between germline ends came to 13 bases. The CDR3 DNA follows: TGTGCCAGCAGCCCCGGTCGGGCCCACTACGAGCAGTACTTC. Translated, it gives CASSPGRAHYEQYF.

The chain is built from TRBV7-2 and TRBJ2-1; 15 positions match TRBD2. The CDR3 totals 16 residues. Germline V CDR1 and CDR2: SGHTA, FQGNSA. The V and J ends lost 4 bases and 9 bases, in that order; junction bases with no gene match: 7. CDR3 bases: TGTGCCAGCAGCTCCCTTGGGACTAGCGGGGGGACTGAGCAGTTCTTC. Translating gives CASSSLGTSGGTEQFF.

The chain has TRBV6-5 and TRBJ1-2, with unresolved D. The CDR3 has 12 amino acids. CDR1 and CDR2 (germline): MNHEY, SVGAGI. Trimming shortened V by 6 bases and J by 8 bases, and 13 bases separated the two germline ends. The CDR3 nucleotides are TGTGCCAGCAGAGATACCGTTGGGGGCTACACCTTC. Its translation: CASRDTVGGYTF.

This clonotype was seen ten or more times. The V gene is TRBV6-5, the J gene TRBJ2-7; TRBD1 or TRBD2 may be the D gene (5 bases each). Germline-derived CDR1 and CDR2 are MNHEY and SVGAGI. The CDR3 totals 17 residues. Trimming took off 2 bases at V and 1 base at J, with 18 bases between the two ends. The CDR3 is CASSYSARGGNSYEQYF. The CDR3 DNA is TGTGCCAGCAGTTACAGCGCCCGTGGGGGTAATTCCTACGAGCAGTACTTC.

This sequence joins TRBV28 and TRBJ1-2; 10 bases align to TRBD1. CDR1 MDHEN and CDR2 SYDVKM come from the germline V gene. CDR3 length equals 15 residues. V lost 6 bases to trimming and J lost 4 bases; unmatched junction nucleotides: 8. The CDR3 loop reads CASRSGQGLLYGYTF. The DNA of the CDR3 is TGTGCCAGCAGATCGGGACAGGGGCTTCTCTATGGCTACACCTTC.

This clonotype was counted between two and nine times. This sequence joins TRBV6-5 and TRBJ2-7; 15 bases align to TRBD2. The ends lost 2 bases at V and 4 bases at J; junction bases unmatched: 6. This CDR3 region has 17 residues. Germline CDR1 MNHEY, CDR2 SVGAGI. The CDR3 spells CASSYAKGLAGGYEQYF. In nucleotides, the CDR3 is TGTGCCAGCAGTTACGCGAAGGGACTAGCGGGGGGATACGAGCAGTACTTC.